One T cell receptor (beta chain) is described in this entry. The record originates from a study of blood T cell repertoires in COVID-19. Living in 24 US areas, the participants were between roughly 18 and 95 years of age. Assignment of participants to cohorts was predicated upon participant-reported clinical history. In the authors' methods: Researchers report that nucleated cell counts were estimated from reference gene primer amplification. TCRdb's copy holds only in-frame clones and misses some; the assay was immunoSEQ multiplex PCR. V and J calls and clone size are those listed in that table; D and trimming were worked out from the DNA. The sample lists 150,000 to 250,000 clones, 75% to 85% seen once, with roughly 12% in the top ten. V gave up 6 bases and J gave up 6 bases; unmatched junction bases: 6. The CDR3 has 13 residues. Per the germline V gene, CDR1 is MNHEY and CDR2 is SMNVEV (reference sequence).

The sequenced sample consisted of PBMCs or T cells enriched from blood (not recorded which). The clonotype originates from a man in his forties who had recovered from COVID-19. The rearrangement links TRBV27 to TRBJ2-7, with TRBD2 matching over 9 bases. CDR3 sequence reads: CASRGTSRSEQYV. The CDR3 nucleotides read TGTGCCAGCAGAGGGACTAGCAGATCCGAGCAGTACGTC.